The clone carrying this TCR beta chain was seen a single time. What it recognizes is unknown. Between the trimmed V and J ends, which lost 2 bases and 4 bases, there was a span of 14 bases. The CDR3 covers 15 residues. CDR1 and CDR2 from the germline V gene are SEHNR and FQNEAQ (reference sequence). PCR amplification relied on 60 Vbeta primers (plus 13 Jbeta primers). Sequencing was performed with immunoSEQ multiplex PCR; in TCRdb, only in-frame clones are kept and a portion is missing. This sample carries some 140,000 clones, roughly 80% of them seen once, and the ten largest clones take approximately 1%. This sample is part of a study of cytomegalovirus exposure and HLA in healthy donors. Findings and limits, study-wide: Later analysis suggested most CMV-associated TCR beta chains were HLA-restricted.

This chain joins TRBV7-9 and TRBJ1-2; the D gene is possibly TRBD1 (5 bases). Sample: PBMCs. The sequence derives from a man between 18 and 35 years old in good health and CMV-seronegative. CDR3 sequence reads: CASSLSDIGGYGYTF. The CDR3 DNA follows: TGTGCCAGCAGCTTATCGGACATAGGCGGCTATGGCTACACCTTC.